Shown below are 26 T cell receptor beta chains from a single sample sequenced in a study of cytomegalovirus exposure and HLA in healthy donors. The data were produced by immunoSEQ multiplex PCR, yet TCRdb's version contains in-frame clones alone and is incomplete. This table holds a few hundred thousand clones, 85% to 90% found once. The sample taken for sequencing was PBMCs. Receptors were obtained from a woman aged 18-29 years in good health and CMV-seronegative.

In its sample, this clone was seen a few times. V is TRBV19 and J is TRBJ1-5; no firm D call. CDR1 and CDR2 (germline): LNHDA, SQIVND (reference sequence). The CDR3 spans 15 residues. V was pared by 3 bases and J by 2 bases, with 11 bases between. In DNA, the CDR3 is TGTGCCAGTAGTATTGGGAGACGGCGCAATCAGCCCCAGCATTTT. It yields the protein CASSIGRRRNQPQHF.

The chain has TRBV4-2 and TRBJ2-5, with D possibly matching TRBD2 (5 bases). With 1 base removed from V and 5 bases from J, the gap between germline ends came to 23 bases. Germline V gives CDR1 LGHNA, CDR2 YNFKEQ. The CDR3 sequence is 18 residues long. The CDR3 reads CASSQVFRGSQPWETQYF. CDR3 nucleotide sequence: TGTGCCAGCAGCCAAGTGTTCAGAGGGAGTCAACCTTGGGAGACCCAGTACTTC.

The rearrangement joins TRBV28 to TRBJ1-2; 8 nucleotides agree with TRBD1. Germline-derived CDR1 and CDR2 are MDHEN and SYDVKM. V lost 2 bases and J lost 6; bases outside the gene matches: 8. CDR3 length: 15 residues. CDR3 nucleotide sequence: TGTGCCAGCAGTTTACCTACAGGGGGAGTTCATGGCTACACCTTC. Encoded protein: CASSLPTGGVHGYTF.

V gene TRBV28 combines with J gene TRBJ2-7, with D possibly being TRBD2 (6 bases). CDR1 MDHEN and CDR2 SYDVKM come from the germline V gene. V was trimmed by 4 bases and J by 4 bases, leaving 20 bases between them. The CDR3 covers 16 residues. The CDR3 nucleotides are TGTGCCAGCAGTTCAGTTACTCGGAGGGCCAAATACGAGCAGTACTTC. Encoded protein: CASSSVTRRAKYEQYF.

To note about this clone: A read error may account for a junction end that differs from germline. The CDR3 DNA reads TGTGCCAGCAGGGGGTCTTTGGGGGCCGCACCGTTTTTT. It translates to CASRGSLGAAPFF. The V call is TRBV5-5, the J call TRBJ2-3; tentatively, D is TRBD1 (6 bases). The CDR3 is 13 amino acids. Per the germline V gene, CDR1 is SGHKS and CDR2 is YYEKEE (reference sequence). Complete variable domain (other parts from reference TRBV5-5 and TRBJ2-3): DAGVTQSPTHLIKTRGQQVTLRCSPISGHKSVSWYQQVLGQGPQFIFQYYEKEERGRGNFPDRFSARQFPNYSSELNVNALLLGDSALYLCASRGSLGAAPFFGPGTRLTVL.

The genes are TRBV5-1 and TRBJ2-7; 7 nucleotides line up with TRBD2. The CDR3 contains 15 residues. J lost 2 bases, V lost 0 bases, and 5 bases had no gene match. CDR1 and CDR2 (germline): SGHRS, YFSETQ. CDR3 DNA: TGCGCCAGCAGCTTGGGGGCTAGCGGCACCTACGAGCAGTACTTC. Protein: CASSLGASGTYEQYF.

This chain joins TRBV5-1 and TRBJ1-1, with TRBD1 matching over 7 bases. The CDR3 runs to 13 residues. V shed 0 bases and J 9 bases; nucleotides not matched to a gene: 5. Germline V gene sequence: CDR1 SGHRS, CDR2 YFSETQ. CDR3 bases: TGCGCCAGCAGCTTGGCTTGGGACAGTAAAGCTTTCTTT. The encoded protein is CASSLAWDSKAFF.

The chain couples TRBV5-4 to TRBJ2-5; 13 bases line up with TRBD2. Unmatched junction bases numbered 7, after V lost 4 bases and J lost 4 bases. The CDR3 is 16 amino acids. Germline V gene sequence: CDR1 SGHNT, CDR2 YYREEE (reference sequence). DNA of the CDR3: TGTGCCAGCAGCACGGGGACTAGCGGGATTTTAGAGACCCAGTACTTC. It is translated as CASSTGTSGILETQYF.

This clone appeared a single time. This chain links TRBV19 with TRBJ2-3, with D perhaps matching TRBD2 (6 bases). The V gene lost 0 bases and the J gene lost 1 base, with 14 bases spanning the gap. This CDR3 is 17 amino acids long. In germline, CDR1 is LNHDA, CDR2 SQIVND (reference sequence). In nucleotides, the CDR3 is TGTGCCAGTAGTATAGACGTTAGCGGTTTCGGCACAGATACGCAGTATTTT. Encoded protein: CASSIDVSGFGTDTQYF.

The chain employs TRBV6-5 and TRBJ2-5; perhaps TRBD1 as D (5 bases). V lost 4 bases, J lost 0 bases, and 9 bases lay in between. Looked up from germline, CDR1 is MNHEY and CDR2 is SVGAGI. CDR3 length: 14 amino acids. DNA of the CDR3: TGTGCCAGCAGTTTGACAGAGTACCAAGAGACCCAGTACTTC. Its protein is CASSLTEYQETQYF.

The chain joins TRBV27 to TRBJ2-1, with 11 bases lining up with TRBD2. V lost 2 bases to trimming and J lost 10 bases; unmatched junction nucleotides: 10. CDR1 is MNHEY and CDR2 is SMNVEV in the germline V gene (reference sequence). This CDR3 comprises 16 residues. The CDR3 loop is CASSLLLAGGQGEQFF. The CDR3 bases are TGTGCCAGCAGTTTACTTTTAGCGGGAGGGCAAGGGGAGCAGTTCTTC.

The chain uses TRBV25-1 and TRBJ2-3; weak D call: TRBD1 (5 bases). CDR3 length: 11 residues. The V end lost 4 bases, the J end lost 7 bases, and 6 bases lay between the germline ends. From germline, CDR1 is MGHDK and CDR2 SYGVNS. The CDR3 DNA follows: TGTGCCAGCAGTGCAGGGAATACGCAGTATTTT. Its translation is CASSAGNTQYF.

This chain connects TRBV6-1 to TRBJ2-7; 10 bases line up with TRBD1. V lost 6 bases and J lost 6; bases outside the gene matches: 8. The CDR3 sequence is 14 residues long. Germline V gene data show CDR1 as MNHNS and CDR2 as SASEGT. The CDR3: CASRAGQGPFEQYF. The CDR3 DNA sequence: TGTGCCAGCAGGGCGGGACAGGGGCCCTTCGAGCAGTACTTC.

The chain has TRBV7-3 and TRBJ2-3; 9 bases fit TRBD2. The trim removed 4 bases at V and 8 bases at J, leaving 7 bases unmatched. Germline V gives CDR1 SGHTA, CDR2 FQGTGA. This CDR3 has 14 residues. The chain's CDR3 is CASSSGLAGATQYF. CDR3 nucleotides: TGTGCCAGCAGCTCGGGACTAGCAGGGGCTACGCAGTATTTT.

The chain links TRBV5-1 to TRBJ2-3; no clear D. The length of the CDR3 is 15 residues. V lost 0 bases to trimming and J lost 0 bases, with 8 bases between them. Germline CDR1 and CDR2: SGHRS and YFSETQ. The CDR3: CASSLAAASTDTQYF. The CDR3 DNA sequence: TGCGCCAGCAGCTTGGCCGCGGCTAGCACAGATACGCAGTATTTT.

The V gene is TRBV5-8, the J gene TRBJ2-1; D remains unclear. V dropped 0 bases and J dropped 8 bases, with 21 bases sitting between them. In germline, CDR1 is SGHTS, CDR2 YDEGEE. The CDR3 is 17 residues long. The CDR3 coding sequence is TGTGCCAGCAGCTTGGGATTGGGTTCCCTAGGATGGGATGAGCAGTTCTTC. This codes for CASSLGLGSLGWDEQFF.

V is TRBV4-3 and J is TRBJ2-7; D is perhaps TRBD2 (6 bases). The germline CDR1 and CDR2 sequences are LGHNA and YSLEER. V lost 0 bases, J lost 2 bases, and 20 bases lay in between. The CDR3 has 18 amino acids. The DNA for the CDR3 is TGCGCCAGCAGCCAAGAAGTCGCGATAGGGACTCAGCCCTACGAGCAGTACTTC. The encoded protein is CASSQEVAIGTQPYEQYF.

The V and J genes are TRBV6-5 and TRBJ1-1; tentatively, D is TRBD1 (6 bases). CDR3 length equals 11 residues. The germline V and J ends were trimmed by 10 bases and 7 bases, with 13 bases remaining between them. CDR1 and CDR2 from the germline V gene are MNHEY and SVGAGI. CDR3 sequence reads: CAISQGLEAFF. CDR3 coding DNA: TGTGCCATCTCTCAGGGGCTTGAAGCTTTCTTT.

This clone was found once. V gene TRBV27 combines with J gene TRBJ2-3; D not resolved. V was pared by 6 bases and J by 1 base, with 8 bases between. Germline CDR1 is MNHEY and CDR2 is SMNVEV (reference sequence). This CDR3 is built from 13 residues. The CDR3 sequence: CASRPLGTDTQYF. The DNA for the CDR3 is TGTGCCAGCAGGCCACTGGGCACAGATACGCAGTATTTT.

The chain uses TRBV28 and TRBJ2-7, with 9 bases aligning to TRBD2. Trimming took 6 bases from V and 2 from J; bases not matched to a gene: 5. The CDR3 extends over 14 amino acids. Looked up from germline, CDR1 is MDHEN and CDR2 is SYDVKM. The CDR3 is CASRSGLATYEQYF. The CDR3 region has the DNA TGTGCCAGCAGATCGGGACTAGCCACCTACGAGCAGTACTTC. Full variable domain (outside the CDR3, taken from reference TRBV28 and TRBJ2-7): DVKVTQSSRYLVKRTGEKVFLECVQDMDHENMFWYRQDPGLGLRLIYFSYDVKMKEKGDIPEGYSVSREKKERFSLILESASTNQTSMYLCASRSGLATYEQYFGPGTRLTVT.

The V call is TRBV4-3, the J call TRBJ1-1, with D perhaps TRBD1 (6 bases). The CDR3 totals 16 residues. Germline CDR1 is LGHNA and CDR2 is YSLEER. The V end lost 0 bases, the J end lost 5 bases, and 16 bases lay between the germline ends. The CDR3 DNA reads TGCGCCAGCAGCCAAGATGGGGGGGCGGGAGGAACTGAAGCTTTCTTT. Amino acids: CASSQDGGAGGTEAFF.

The rearrangement links TRBV6-1 to TRBJ1-2; 7 bases map to TRBD1. The V gene end was trimmed by 2 bases and the J gene end by 4 bases; junction bases not matched to a gene: 4. The CDR3 sequence is 14 residues long. Per germline, CDR1 MNHNS and CDR2 SASEGT. The CDR3 protein is CASSENRGGYGYTF. In DNA form, the CDR3 reads TGTGCCAGCAGTGAAAACAGGGGTGGCTATGGCTACACCTTC.

The chain has TRBV19 and TRBJ1-5, with D possibly TRBD1 on 5 matching bases. V was pared by 3 bases and J by 5 bases, with 11 bases between. The germline V gene has CDR1 LNHDA and CDR2 SQIVND (reference sequence). CDR3 length: 14 amino acids. The CDR3 loop reads CASSISGLHQPQHF. The CDR3 DNA sequence: TGTGCCAGTAGTATCTCAGGGCTCCATCAGCCCCAGCATTTT.

The V and J genes are TRBV9 and TRBJ1-2; D unresolved. CDR1 is SGDLS and CDR2 is YYNGEE in the germline V gene. The CDR3 has 13 amino acids. V was pared by 4 bases and J by 2 bases, with 9 bases between. The CDR3 sequence: CASSLNMNYGYTF. As DNA, the CDR3 is TGTGCCAGCAGCTTGAACATGAACTATGGCTACACCTTC.

This chain links TRBV5-6 with TRBJ1-1; D call uncertain. The CDR3 contains 14 residues. V shed 2 bases and J shed 2 bases, with 10 bases lying between them. CDR1 is SGHDT and CDR2 is YYEEEE in the germline V gene. For the CDR3, the DNA is TGTGCCAGCAGCTTTGAAGTCAGAAACACTGAAGCTTTCTTT. This translates into CASSFEVRNTEAFF.

V is TRBV2 and J is TRBJ1-1; a possible D gene is TRBD1 (5 bases). The V end was cut by 6 bases, the J end by 7 bases, with 18 bases between. Germline CDR1 reads SNHLY; CDR2 reads FYNNEI. The CDR3 sequence is 14 residues long. CDR3 nucleotide sequence: TGTGCCAGCAGCGAATCCGGACACGCCATTGAAGCTTTCTTT. This gives the protein CASSESGHAIEAFF.